This T cell receptor beta chain was found in a study of T cell responses to AZD1222 COVID-19 vaccine. Study summary: Second doses that came at about 4 or about 12 weeks were put together. The study, taken as a whole, reports: Clonal diversity was possibly underestimated; the donors were predominantly white British and more often female.

Produced via immunoSEQ multiplex PCR; TCRdb's table is partial and in-frame only. The table records about 120,000 clones, about 90% of them present only once. In this sample, this clone turned up a few times. The antigen remains unidentified. The CDR3 has 15 amino acids. Per the germline V gene, CDR1 is LNHDA and CDR2 is SQIVND (reference sequence). J lost 5 bases, V lost 5 bases, and 9 bases had no gene match. This sequence was found in an adult in good health. This material consisted of peripheral blood, taken on day 0 of AZD1222 vaccination. The chain is built from TRBV19 and TRBJ2-7; 10 bases map to TRBD1. CDR3 nucleotide sequence: TGTGCCAGTAGTTTTGGGGGACAGGGGAGGAACGAGCAGTACTTC. The encoded protein is CASSFGGQGRNEQYF.